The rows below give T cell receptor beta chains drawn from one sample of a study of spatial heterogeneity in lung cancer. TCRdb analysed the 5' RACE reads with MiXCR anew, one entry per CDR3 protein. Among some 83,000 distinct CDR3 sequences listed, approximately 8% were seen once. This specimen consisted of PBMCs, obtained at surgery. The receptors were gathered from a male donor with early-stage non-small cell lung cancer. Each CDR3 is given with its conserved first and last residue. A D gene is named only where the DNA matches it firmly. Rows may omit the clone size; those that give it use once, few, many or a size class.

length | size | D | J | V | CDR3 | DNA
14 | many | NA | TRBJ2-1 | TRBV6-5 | CASSSLTGYNEQFF | TGTGCCAGCAGTTCCTTAACAGGGTACAATGAGCAGTTCTTC
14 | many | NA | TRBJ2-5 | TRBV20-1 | CSARDPRVQETQYF | TGCAGTGCTAGAGACCCCAGGGTCCAAGAGACCCAGTACTTC
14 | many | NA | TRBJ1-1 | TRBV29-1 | CSVGTQRVSTEAFF | TGCAGCGTCGGGACCCAGAGGGTATCCACTGAAGCTTTCTTT
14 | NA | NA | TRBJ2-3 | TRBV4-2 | CASSQGASTDTQYF | TGTGCCAGCAGCCAAGGGGCTAGCACAGATACGCAGTATTTT
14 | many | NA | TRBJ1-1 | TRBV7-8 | CASSLDPGNTEAFF | TGTGCCAGCAGCTTAGACCCGGGAAACACTGAAGCTTTCTTT
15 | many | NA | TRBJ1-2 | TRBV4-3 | CASSHTGTSVYGYTF | TGCGCCAGCAGCCATACCGGGACAAGCGTCTATGGCTACACCTTC
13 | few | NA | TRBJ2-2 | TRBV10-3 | CAIKGMNTGELFF | TGTGCCATCAAGGGGATGAACACCGGGGAGCTGTTTTTT
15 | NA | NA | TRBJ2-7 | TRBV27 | CASISRPGNSYEQYF | TGTGCCAGCATCTCCCGGCCCGGAAACTCCTACGAGCAGTACTTC
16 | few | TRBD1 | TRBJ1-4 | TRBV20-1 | CSARGPGQGRGEKLFF | TGCAGTGCTAGAGGACCCGGACAGGGGCGGGGTGAAAAACTGTTTTTT
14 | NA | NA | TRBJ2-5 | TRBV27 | CASSLAEPRETQYF | TGTGCCAGCAGTTTAGCCGAGCCCCGGGAGACCCAGTACTTC
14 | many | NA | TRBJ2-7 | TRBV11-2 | CASSLDYQPYEQYF | TGTGCCAGCAGCTTAGATTATCAACCCTACGAGCAGTACTTC
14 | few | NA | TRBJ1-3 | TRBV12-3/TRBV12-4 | CASRRSSSGNTIYF | TGTGCCAGCAGACGCAGTAGCTCTGGAAACACCATATATTTT
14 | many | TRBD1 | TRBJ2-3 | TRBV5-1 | CASSFPGQLDTQYF | TGCGCCAGCAGCTTTCCGGGACAGTTAGATACGCAGTATTTT
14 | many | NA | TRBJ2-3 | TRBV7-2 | CASSLAGSTDTQYF | TGTGCCAGCAGCTTAGCGGGCTCCACAGATACGCAGTATTTT
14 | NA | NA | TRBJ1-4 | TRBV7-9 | CASSLQGINEKLFF | TGTGCCAGCAGCTTACAGGGAATTAATGAAAAACTGTTTTTT
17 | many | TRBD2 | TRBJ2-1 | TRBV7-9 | CASSFPLGGSSNNEQFF | TGTGCCAGCAGCTTCCCCCTGGGCGGGAGCTCCAACAATGAGCAGTTCTTC
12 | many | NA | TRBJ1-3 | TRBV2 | CASSVQGNTIYF | TGTGCCAGCAGTGTCCAAGGAAACACCATATATTTT
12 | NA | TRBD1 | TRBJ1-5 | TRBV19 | CASNQGDQPQHF | TGTGCCAGTAATCAGGGGGATCAGCCCCAGCATTTT
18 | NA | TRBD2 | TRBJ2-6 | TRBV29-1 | CSVGGTSGRVAGANVLTF | TGCAGCGTTGGCGGGACTAGCGGGAGGGTAGCTGGGGCCAACGTCCTGACTTTC
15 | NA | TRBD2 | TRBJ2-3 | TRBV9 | CASSASGRGADTQYF | TGTGCCAGCAGTGCTAGCGGGAGGGGGGCAGATACGCAGTATTTT
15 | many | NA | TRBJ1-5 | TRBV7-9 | CASSPHGDSNQPQHF | TGTGCCAGCAGCCCCCACGGGGATAGCAATCAGCCCCAGCATTTT
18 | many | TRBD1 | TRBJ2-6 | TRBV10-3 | CAISDSRTGSSGANVLTF | TGTGCCATCAGTGATTCAAGGACAGGTTCTTCCGGGGCCAACGTCCTGACTTTC
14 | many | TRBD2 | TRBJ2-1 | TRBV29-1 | CSAGSGSSYNEQFF | TGCAGCGCCGGGAGCGGGAGCTCCTACAATGAGCAGTTCTTC
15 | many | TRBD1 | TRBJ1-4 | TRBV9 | CASSPSTGSLEKLFF | TGTGCCAGCAGCCCCTCGACAGGGTCCCTTGAAAAACTGTTTTTT
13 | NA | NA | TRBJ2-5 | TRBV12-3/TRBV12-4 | CASSRGHQETQYF | TGTGCCAGCAGCCGGGGACACCAAGAGACCCAGTACTTC
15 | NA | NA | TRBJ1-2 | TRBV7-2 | CASSLRPTGEGGYTF | TGTGCCAGCAGCTTACGCCCCACCGGGGAAGGGGGCTACACCTTC